This T cell receptor beta chain was identified in a study of T cells in tumors and immune-related adverse events. This CDR3 contains 15 residues. From germline, CDR1 is MGHRA and CDR2 YSYEKL. Unmatched junction bases numbered 6, after V lost 5 bases and J lost 0 bases. The repertoire was sequenced with immunoSEQ multiplex PCR; TCRdb's copy has only in-frame clones and lacks some. The sample holds about 24,000 clones; 80% to 95% are singletons and the top ten take 1.3%. This receptor was identified in a female donor with metastatic renal cell carcinoma. The V and J genes are TRBV4-1 and TRBJ1-2; 7 positions match TRBD1. The source material was lymph node tissue, sampled from a patient treated with anti-PD-1 therapy. The CDR3 nucleotides read TGCGCCAGCAGCGTAGGGACAGCAACTAACTATGGCTACACCTTC. It codes for CASSVGTATNYGYTF.